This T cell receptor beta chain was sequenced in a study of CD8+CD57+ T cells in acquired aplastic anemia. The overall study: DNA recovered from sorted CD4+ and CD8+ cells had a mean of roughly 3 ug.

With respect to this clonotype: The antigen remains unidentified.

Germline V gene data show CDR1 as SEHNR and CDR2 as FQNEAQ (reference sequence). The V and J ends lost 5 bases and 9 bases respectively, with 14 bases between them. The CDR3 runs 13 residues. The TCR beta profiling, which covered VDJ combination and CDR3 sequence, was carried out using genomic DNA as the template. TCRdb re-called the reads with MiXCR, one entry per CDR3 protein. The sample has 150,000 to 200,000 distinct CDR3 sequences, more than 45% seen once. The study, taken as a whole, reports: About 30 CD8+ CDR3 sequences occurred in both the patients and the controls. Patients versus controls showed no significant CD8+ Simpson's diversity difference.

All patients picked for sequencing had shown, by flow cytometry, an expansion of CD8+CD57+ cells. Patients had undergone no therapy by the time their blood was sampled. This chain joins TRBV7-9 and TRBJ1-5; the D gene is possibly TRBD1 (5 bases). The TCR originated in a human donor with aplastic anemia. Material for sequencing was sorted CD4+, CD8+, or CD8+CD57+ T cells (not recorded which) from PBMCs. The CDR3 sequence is CASSHRDSSPQHF. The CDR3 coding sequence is TGTGCCAGCAGCCACCGGGACTCTTCGCCCCAGCATTTT.